This T cell receptor (beta chain) stems from a study of blood T cell repertoires in COVID-19. Across the whole study: Specimens from acute and convalescent COVID-19 originated in the United States, Italy and Spain. The cDNA or gDNA used as material had been derived from T cells, B-cell-depleted T cells, or PBMCs.

Under the authors' procedure: Reference gene primer amplification yielded estimated nucleated cell counts. Only in-frame clones appear in the TCRdb table, and some are missing; sequencing was by immunoSEQ multiplex PCR. The V and J calls and clone size are taken from that table; D and trimming were inferred from the DNA. Of some 200,000 clones listed, approximately 80% are singletons. CDR1 SGHRS and CDR2 YFSETQ come from the germline V gene. The CDR3 extends over 14 amino acids. Trimming at V came to 5 bases and at J to 1 base, leaving 4 bases not matched to a gene. The clonotype originates from a woman aged 80 or over with acute or convalescent COVID-19. Sequenced sample: peripheral blood. The gene calls are TRBV5-1 and TRBJ2-3; the match to TRBD2 covers 7 bases. The CDR3 reads CASSSTSGTDTQYF. The CDR3 bases are TGCGCCAGCAGTTCTACTAGCGGCACAGATACGCAGTATTTT. Combining the CDR3 with reference TRBV5-1 and TRBJ2-3 gives the whole variable domain KAGVTQTPRYLIKTRGQQVTLSCSPISGHRSVSWYQQTPGQGLQFLFEYFSETQRNKGNFPGRFSGRQFSNSRSEMNVSTLELGDSALYLCASSSTSGTDTQYFGPGTRLTVL.